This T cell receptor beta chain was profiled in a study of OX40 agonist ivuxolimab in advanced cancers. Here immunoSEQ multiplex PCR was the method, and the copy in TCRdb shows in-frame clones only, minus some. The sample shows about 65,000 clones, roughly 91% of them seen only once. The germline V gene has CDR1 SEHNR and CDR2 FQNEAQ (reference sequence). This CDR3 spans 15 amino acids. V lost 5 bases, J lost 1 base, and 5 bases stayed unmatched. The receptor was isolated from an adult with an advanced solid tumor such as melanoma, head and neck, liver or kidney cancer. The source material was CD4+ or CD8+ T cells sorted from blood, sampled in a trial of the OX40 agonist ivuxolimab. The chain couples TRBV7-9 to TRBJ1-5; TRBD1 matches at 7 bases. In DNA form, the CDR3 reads TGTGCCAGCAGCAATCAGGGGGTAAGCAATCAGCCCCAGCATTTT. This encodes CASSNQGVSNQPQHF.